This T cell receptor beta chain was sequenced during a study of T-cell reconstitution after alpha-beta-depleted transplantation in children. Study-wide findings and caveats: Diversity and T-cell counts at one year after transplant derived mostly from new T cells. For some patients, TCRbeta diversity was high at day 60 because of recipient T cells and thymic progenitors that survived. As was reported, about two months after transplant, alpha-beta T cells came from several hundred expanded graft clones.

The TCRbeta library incorporated unique molecular identifiers. TCRdb re-derived calls from the PCR reads in MiXCR, one entry per CDR3 protein. The table has about 980,000 distinct CDR3 sequences, around 30% seen once. Unmatched junction bases numbered 19, after V lost 5 bases and J lost 9 bases. Germline V lookup: CDR1 SQVTM, CDR2 ANQGSEA. The CDR3 runs 19 residues. About this clonotype itself: Its specificity is unknown.

The chain joins TRBV29-1 to TRBJ2-1, with TRBD2 matching over 16 bases. The material was PBMCs, mostly from graft donor cells, obtained 360 days after TCRalphabeta/CD19-depleted stem cell transplant. The origin of this receptor is a boy in the first two years of life who had a stem cell transplant for SCID, so the T cells may come from the graft donor. The CDR3 protein is CSVQLGGLAGGPRFREQFF. The CDR3 nucleotides are TGCAGCGTTCAACTCGGGGGACTAGCGGGGGGGCCTCGGTTTCGTGAGCAGTTCTTC.